The clone carrying this T cell receptor beta chain was detected only a few times. Its antigen is as yet unknown. Additional DNA sequences in this sample encode the identical CDR3. This record belongs to a study of T cell responses to AZD1222 COVID-19 vaccine. Repertoires were generated with immunoSEQ multiplex PCR, while TCRdb's copy carries only in-frame clones and drops some. The sample consists of roughly 150,000 clones, 87% of them appearing once. Study-wide results and limits: Clonal diversity may have been underestimated, and the donors were mostly white British, with more females than males.

Germline V gene sequence: CDR1 MNHEY, CDR2 SVGAGI. Trimming removed 0 bases from V and 7 bases from J, with 7 bases in between. This CDR3 region has 13 residues. This specimen consisted of peripheral blood, obtained 28 days after the second AZD1222 dose. The source is an adult who received the AZD1222 COVID-19 vaccine. The rearrangement links TRBV6-5 to TRBJ1-5, with unresolved D. This CDR3 is CASSYSEGQPQHF. The CDR3 DNA reads TGTGCCAGCAGTTACTCCGAGGGCCAGCCCCAGCATTTT.